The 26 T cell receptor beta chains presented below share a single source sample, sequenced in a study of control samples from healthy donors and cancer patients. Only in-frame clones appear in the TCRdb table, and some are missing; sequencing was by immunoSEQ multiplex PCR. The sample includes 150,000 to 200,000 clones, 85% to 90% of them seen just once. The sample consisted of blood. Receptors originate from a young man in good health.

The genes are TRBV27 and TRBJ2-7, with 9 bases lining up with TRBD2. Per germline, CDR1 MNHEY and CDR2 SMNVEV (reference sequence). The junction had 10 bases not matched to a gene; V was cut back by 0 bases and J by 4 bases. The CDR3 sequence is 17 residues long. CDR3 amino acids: CASSLSPGTSMRYEQYF. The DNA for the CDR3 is TGTGCCAGCAGTTTATCGCCCGGGACTAGCATGCGGTACGAGCAGTACTTC.

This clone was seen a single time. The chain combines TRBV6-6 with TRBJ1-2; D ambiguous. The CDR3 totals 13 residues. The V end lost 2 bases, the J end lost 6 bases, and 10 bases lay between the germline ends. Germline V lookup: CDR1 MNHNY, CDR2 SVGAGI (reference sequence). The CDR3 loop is CASSYHTVNGYTF. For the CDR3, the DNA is TGTGCCAGCAGTTACCACACAGTCAATGGCTACACCTTC.

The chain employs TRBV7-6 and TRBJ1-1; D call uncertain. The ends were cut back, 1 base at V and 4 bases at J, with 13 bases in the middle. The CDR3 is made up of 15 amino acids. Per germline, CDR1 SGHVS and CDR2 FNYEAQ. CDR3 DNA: TGTGCCAGCAGCTTAGTAGGCGCCTCAGTCACTGAAGCTTTCTTT. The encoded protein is CASSLVGASVTEAFF.

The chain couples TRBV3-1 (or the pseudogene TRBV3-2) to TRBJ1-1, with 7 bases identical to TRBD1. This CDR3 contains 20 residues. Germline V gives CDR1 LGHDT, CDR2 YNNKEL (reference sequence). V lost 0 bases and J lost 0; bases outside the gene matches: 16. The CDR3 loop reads CASSQEALRGRYFLNTEAFF. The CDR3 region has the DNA TGTGCCAGCAGCCAAGAGGCCTTGAGGGGGCGTTACTTTTTGAACACTGAAGCTTTCTTT.

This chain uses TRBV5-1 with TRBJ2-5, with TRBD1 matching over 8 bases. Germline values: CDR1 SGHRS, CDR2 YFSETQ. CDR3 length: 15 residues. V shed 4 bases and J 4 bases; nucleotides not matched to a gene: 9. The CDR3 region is CASSHGQGGIETQYF. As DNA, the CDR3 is TGCGCCAGCAGCCATGGACAGGGCGGAATAGAGACCCAGTACTTC. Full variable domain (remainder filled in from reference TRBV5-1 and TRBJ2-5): KAGVTQTPRYLIKTRGQQVTLSCSPISGHRSVSWYQQTPGQGLQFLFEYFSETQRNKGNFPGRFSGRQFSNSRSEMNVSTLELGDSALYLCASSHGQGGIETQYFGPGTRLLVL.

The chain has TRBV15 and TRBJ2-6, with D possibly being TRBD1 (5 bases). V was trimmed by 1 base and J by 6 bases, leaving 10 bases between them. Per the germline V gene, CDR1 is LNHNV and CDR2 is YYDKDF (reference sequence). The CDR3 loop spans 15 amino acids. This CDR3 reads CATSRVQGQANVLTF. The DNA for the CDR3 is TGTGCCACCAGCAGAGTCCAGGGCCAGGCCAACGTCCTGACTTTC.

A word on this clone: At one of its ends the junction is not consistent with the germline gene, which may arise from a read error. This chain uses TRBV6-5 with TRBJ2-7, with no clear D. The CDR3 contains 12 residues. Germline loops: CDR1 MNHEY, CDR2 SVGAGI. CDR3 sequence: CASSYRSQRLTF. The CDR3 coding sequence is TGTGCCAGCAGTTACAGGTCACAGAGATTGACCTTC.

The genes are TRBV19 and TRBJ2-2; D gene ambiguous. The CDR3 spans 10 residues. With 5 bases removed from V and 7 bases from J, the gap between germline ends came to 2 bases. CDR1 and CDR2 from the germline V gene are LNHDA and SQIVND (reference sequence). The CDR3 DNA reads TGTGCCAGTAGTTTCGGGGAGCTGTTTTTT. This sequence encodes CASSFGELFF.

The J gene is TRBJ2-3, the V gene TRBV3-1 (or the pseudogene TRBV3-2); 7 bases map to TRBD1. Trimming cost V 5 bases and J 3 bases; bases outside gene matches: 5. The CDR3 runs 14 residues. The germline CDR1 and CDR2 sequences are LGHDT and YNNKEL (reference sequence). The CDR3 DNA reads TGTGCCAGCAGCGACAGGGCGAGTACAGATACGCAGTATTTT. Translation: CASSDRASTDTQYF.

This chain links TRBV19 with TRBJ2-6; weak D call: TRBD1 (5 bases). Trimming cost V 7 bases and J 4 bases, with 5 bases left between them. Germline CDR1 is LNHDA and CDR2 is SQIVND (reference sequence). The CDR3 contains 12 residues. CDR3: CASKGGANVLTF. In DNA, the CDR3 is TGTGCCAGTAAGGGGGGGGCCAACGTCCTGACTTTC.

The CDR3 sequence is CASKGGYNSPLHF. In DNA, the CDR3 is TGTGCCTCAAAAGGGGGCTATAATTCACCCCTCCACTTT. V and J are TRBV19 and TRBJ1-6, with D possibly TRBD1 on 6 matching bases. Trimming stripped 11 bases from V and 3 bases from J, with 11 bases between. The length of the CDR3 is 13 residues. CDR1 is LNHDA and CDR2 is SQIVND in the germline V gene (reference sequence).

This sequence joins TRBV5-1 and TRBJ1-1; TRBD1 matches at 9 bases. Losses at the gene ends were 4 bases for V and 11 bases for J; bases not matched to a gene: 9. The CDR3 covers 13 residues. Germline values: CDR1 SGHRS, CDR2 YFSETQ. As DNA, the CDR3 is TGCGCCAGCAGCGTGGAAGGGACAGGGAGGGCTTTCTTT. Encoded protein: CASSVEGTGRAFF.

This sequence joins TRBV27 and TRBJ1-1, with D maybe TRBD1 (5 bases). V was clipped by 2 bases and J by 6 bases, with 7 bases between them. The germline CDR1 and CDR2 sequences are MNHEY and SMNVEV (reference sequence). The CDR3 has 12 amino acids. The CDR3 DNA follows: TGTGCCAGCAGTTTAGGGGGGGCTGAAGCTTTCTTT. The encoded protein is CASSLGGAEAFF.

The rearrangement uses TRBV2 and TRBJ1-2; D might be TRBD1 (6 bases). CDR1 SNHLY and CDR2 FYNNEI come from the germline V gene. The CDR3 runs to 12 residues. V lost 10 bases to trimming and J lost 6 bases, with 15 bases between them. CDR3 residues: CATLRGKDGYTF. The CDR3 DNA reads TGTGCCACTCTAAGGGGGAAGGATGGCTACACCTTC.

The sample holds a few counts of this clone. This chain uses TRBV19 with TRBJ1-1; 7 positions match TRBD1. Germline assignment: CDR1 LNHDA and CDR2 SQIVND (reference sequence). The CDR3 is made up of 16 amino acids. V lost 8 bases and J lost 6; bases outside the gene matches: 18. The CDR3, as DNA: TGTGCCAGTTGTGACGGGACAGCGGAACGGGGTCCTGAAGCTTTCTTT. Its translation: CASCDGTAERGPEAFF.

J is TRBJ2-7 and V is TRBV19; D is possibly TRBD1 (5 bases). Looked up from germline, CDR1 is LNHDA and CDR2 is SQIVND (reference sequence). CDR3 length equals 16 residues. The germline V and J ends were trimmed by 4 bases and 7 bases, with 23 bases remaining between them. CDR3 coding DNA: TGTGCCAGTAGTAGGGGCTCGAGCATGGCCTCGGGTGAGCAGTACTTC. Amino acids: CASSRGSSMASGEQYF.

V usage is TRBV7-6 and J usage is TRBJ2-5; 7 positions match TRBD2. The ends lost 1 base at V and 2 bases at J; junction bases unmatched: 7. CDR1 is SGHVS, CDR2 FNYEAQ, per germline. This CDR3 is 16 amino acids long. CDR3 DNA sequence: TGTGCCAGCAGCTTAGTTCCGGGGGGAGGGCAAGAGACCCAGTACTTC. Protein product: CASSLVPGGGQETQYF.

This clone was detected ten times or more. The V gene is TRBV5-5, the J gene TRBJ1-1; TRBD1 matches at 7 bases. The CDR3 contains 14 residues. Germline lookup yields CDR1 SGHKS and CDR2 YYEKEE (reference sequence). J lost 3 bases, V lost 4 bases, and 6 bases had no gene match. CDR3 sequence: CASSHKDRDTEAFF. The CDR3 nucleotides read TGTGCCAGCAGCCATAAAGACAGGGACACTGAAGCTTTCTTT.

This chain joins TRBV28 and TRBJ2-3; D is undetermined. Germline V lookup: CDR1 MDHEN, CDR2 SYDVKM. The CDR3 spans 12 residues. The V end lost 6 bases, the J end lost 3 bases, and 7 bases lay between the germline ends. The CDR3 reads CASRKGTDTQYF. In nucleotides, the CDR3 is TGTGCCAGCAGGAAAGGGACAGATACGCAGTATTTT.

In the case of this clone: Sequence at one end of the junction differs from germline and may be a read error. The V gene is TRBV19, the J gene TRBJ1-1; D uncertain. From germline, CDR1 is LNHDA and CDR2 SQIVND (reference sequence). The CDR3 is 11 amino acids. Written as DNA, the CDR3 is TGTGCCAGTAGCATAGGCGTTGAAGCTTTCTTT. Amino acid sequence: CASSIGVEAFF. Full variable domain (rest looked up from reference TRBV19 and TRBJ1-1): DGGITQSPKYLFRKEGQNVTLSCEQNLNHDAMYWYRQDPGQGLRLIYYSQIVNDFQKGDIAEGYSVSREKKESFPLTVTSAQKNPTAFYLCASSIGVEAFFGQGTRLTVV.

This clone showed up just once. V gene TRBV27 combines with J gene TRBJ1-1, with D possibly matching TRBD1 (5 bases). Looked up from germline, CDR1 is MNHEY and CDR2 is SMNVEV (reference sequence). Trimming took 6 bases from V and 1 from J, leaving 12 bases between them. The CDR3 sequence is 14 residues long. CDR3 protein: CASSPGLRNTEAFF. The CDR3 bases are TGTGCCAGCAGCCCGGGACTCCGGAACACTGAAGCTTTCTTT.

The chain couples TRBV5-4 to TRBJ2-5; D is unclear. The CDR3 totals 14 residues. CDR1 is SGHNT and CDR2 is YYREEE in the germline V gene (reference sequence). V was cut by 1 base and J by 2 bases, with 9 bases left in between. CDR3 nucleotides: TGTGCCAGCAGCTTGACATTGACACAAGAGACCCAGTACTTC. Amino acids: CASSLTLTQETQYF.

In nucleotides, the CDR3 is TGTGCCAGCACGAATCATAGCAGGGCTTACAATGAGCAGTTCTTC. Amino acids: CASTNHSRAYNEQFF. The V gene is TRBV27, the J gene TRBJ2-1, with D possibly matching TRBD1 (5 bases). The V gene's germline CDR1 is MNHEY and CDR2 SMNVEV (reference sequence). Deletions cut 7 bases from V and 4 bases from J, with 17 bases between. The CDR3 loop spans 15 amino acids.

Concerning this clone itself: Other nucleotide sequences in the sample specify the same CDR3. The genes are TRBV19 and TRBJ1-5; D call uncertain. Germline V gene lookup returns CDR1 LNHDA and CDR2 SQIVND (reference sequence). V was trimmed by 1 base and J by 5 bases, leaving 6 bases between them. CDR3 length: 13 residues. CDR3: CASSIGGDQPQHF. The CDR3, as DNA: TGTGCCAGTAGTATAGGAGGAGATCAGCCCCAGCATTTT.

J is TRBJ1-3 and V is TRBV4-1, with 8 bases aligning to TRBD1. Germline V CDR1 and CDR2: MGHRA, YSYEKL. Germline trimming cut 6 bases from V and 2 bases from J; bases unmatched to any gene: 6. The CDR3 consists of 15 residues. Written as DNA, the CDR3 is TGCGCCAGCAGTTCTGGACAGGGACCTGGAAACACCATATATTTT. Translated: CASSSGQGPGNTIYF.

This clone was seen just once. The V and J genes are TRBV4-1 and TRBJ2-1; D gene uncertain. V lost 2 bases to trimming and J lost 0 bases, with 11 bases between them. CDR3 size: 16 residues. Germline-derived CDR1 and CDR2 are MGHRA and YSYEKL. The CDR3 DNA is TGCGCCAGCAGCCAACCCATATGGGGCTCCTACAATGAGCAGTTCTTC. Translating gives CASSQPIWGSYNEQFF.